This T cell receptor beta chain was identified in a study of metastatic and nonmetastatic thyroid tumors. Overall study context: Repertoires from malignant and benign thyroid patients were compared across blood and tumor or nodule tissue.

Treatment of any kind had been given to no patient before thyroid surgery. Germline V gives CDR1 SEHNR, CDR2 FQNEAQ (reference sequence). The CDR3 covers 15 residues. The V and J ends lost 7 bases and 8 bases respectively, with 18 bases between them. This clone was found many times. A read error may explain this, as a much larger clone is one base away. The same CDR3 is also encoded by other DNA sequences in this sample. Original handling: Clinicopathological groups of papillary thyroid cancer showed CDR3 differences that were used to build a distant-metastasis classifier. TCRdb redid the clone calls on the PCR reads using MiXCR. What appears here as the V and J calls and clone size reflects TCRdb's work, not the paper's. The sample yields 35,000 to 50,000 clones, under 4% seen once.

Sequencing was performed on blood. This receptor was identified in a female donor with papillary thyroid cancer or a benign thyroid nodule (not recorded which). Some clones in this sample may be carry-over from other donors' samples. The chain couples TRBV7-9 to TRBJ1-6; tentatively, D is TRBD1 (5 bases). CDR3: CASTPGGLSDSPLHF. In DNA form, the CDR3 reads TGTGCCAGCACCCCGGGGGGTTTGTCCGATTCACCCCTCCACTTT.